This T cell receptor beta chain comes out of a study of T cell clonotyping in hematopoietic cell transplantation. V lost 6 bases, J lost 0 bases, and 9 bases lay in between. Per germline, CDR1 SQVTM and CDR2 ANQGSEA. CDR3 length equals 12 residues. Samples: about 28 days before transplant, then days 30, 100 and 180 after. TCRdb's copy holds only in-frame clones and misses some; the assay was immunoSEQ multiplex PCR. Of 5,000 or so clones listed, roughly 94% are singletons. The receptor was isolated from a male patient aged 60 to 75 who had an allogeneic stem cell transplant from a related donor, so the T cells may come from the graft donor. Some clones in this sample may be carry-over from other donors' samples. Sample: PBMCs, taken 180 days after allogeneic stem cell transplant. The rearrangement links TRBV29-1 to TRBJ2-7, with D possibly TRBD1 on 5 matching bases. Here the CDR3 DNA reads TGCAGCGTGAAGGGGCCCTCCTACGAGCAGTACTTC. This gives the protein CSVKGPSYEQYF.